This TCR beta chain was found in a study of beta chain features in type 1 diabetes. General study findings and limits: TCRB CDR3s were moderately but significantly shorter in Type 1 diabetes patients in all four CD4+ subsets.

About this clone itself: What it binds is unknown. Other nucleotide sequences from this sample produce the same CDR3.

Sequenced material consisted of expressed TCRB transcripts (all of the isolated RNA was reverse transcribed). TCRdb's table, derived via immunoSEQ multiplex PCR, lists solely in-frame clones and lacks some. This table has about 230,000 clones, 16% appearing once. Sequencing used naive CD4+ T cells from blood. The TCR originated in a man aged 25 to 40 with type 1 diabetes.

The CDR3 sequence is CASSVSGSGANVLTF. The CDR3 DNA follows: TGTGCCAGCAGCGTATCGGGCTCTGGGGCCAACGTCCTGACTTTC. V gene TRBV9 combines with J gene TRBJ2-6; D remains unclear. The ends were cut back, 1 base at V and 0 bases at J, with 5 bases in the middle. This CDR3 region has 15 residues. CDR1 SGDLS and CDR2 YYNGEE come from the germline V gene.